This T cell receptor (beta chain) was captured by sequencing in a study of T cell repertoires in cytomegalovirus infection. Overall study: From public TCR beta signatures came an indication of both CMV infection and matching HLA type.

CDR3 length: 18 amino acids. The V gene end was trimmed by 0 bases and the J gene end by 7 bases; junction bases not matched to a gene: 17. The germline CDR1 and CDR2 sequences are MNHEY and SMNVEV (reference sequence). Each CDR3 protein is one row after TCRdb ran MiXCR on the reads. The repertoire holds approximately 750,000 distinct CDR3 sequences, with about 40% as singletons. The sequenced material came from PBMCs. The V call is TRBV27, the J call TRBJ2-7; 8 bases line up with TRBD1. The clonotype comes from a human donor in good health (CMV status not recorded). Some clones in this sample may be carry-over from other donors' samples. CDR3 nucleotide sequence: TGTGCCAGCAGTTTATCCGGGGTGTGGCAGGGGGCCCTTTGGGAGCAGTACTTC. Translating it yields CASSLSGVWQGALWEQYF.